This is a list of T cell receptor beta chains from one sample in a study of blood T cell repertoires in COVID-19. TCRdb keeps only in-frame clones here, not all; method: immunoSEQ multiplex PCR. This table has tens of thousands of clones, roughly 82% appearing once. Sequenced sample: peripheral blood. Receptors were obtained from a human donor in a cohort sampled during active COVID-19. The CDR3 runs from the conserved cysteine through the conserved F or W. The D gene is left open where the match is weak. A clone size is listed for some rows: how often the clone was seen (once, few, many), or a class if it is expanded.

clone_size,d_call,v_call,j_call,cdr3_length,cdr3_aa,cdr3_nt
.,TRBD2,TRBV7-2,TRBJ2-4,14,CASSLGAGGDIQYF,TGTGCCAGCAGCTTAGGAGCGGGGGGTGACATTCAGTACTTC
.,.,TRBV29-1,TRBJ2-1,14,CSVESWARANEQFF,TGCAGCGTTGAAAGTTGGGCCAGAGCAAATGAGCAGTTCTTC
once,.,TRBV28,TRBJ2-5,14,CASTSGAGLETQYF,TGTGCCAGCACCTCAGGGGCAGGGCTCGAGACCCAGTACTTC
.,.,TRBV2,TRBJ1-5,12,CASRGNNQPQHF,TGTGCCAGCCGGGGGAACAATCAGCCCCAGCATTTT
.,TRBD1,TRBV19,TRBJ1-1,15,CASSPNTGGLTEAFF,TGTGCCAGTAGTCCTAATACAGGGGGCCTCACTGAAGCTTTCTTT
.,TRBD1,TRBV6-5,TRBJ2-7,15,CASRPGGTGEYEQYF,TGTGCCAGCAGACCCGGGGGGACAGGGGAGTACGAGCAGTACTTC
.,.,TRBV24-1,TRBJ2-2,17,CASPGRRQDIFSGELFF,TGTGCCAGCCCGGGGCGGCGACAGGACATTTTCTCCGGGGAGCTGTTTTTT
.,TRBD1,TRBV5-1,TRBJ2-3,14,CASSVGTATDTQYF,TGCGCCAGCAGCGTCGGGACAGCCACAGATACGCAGTATTTT
few,.,TRBV11-2,TRBJ1-6,17,CASSLLAGYRSYSPLHF,TGTGCCAGCAGCTTATTGGCGGGGTACAGGAGCTATTCACCCCTCCACTTT
.,TRBD2,TRBV2,TRBJ2-1,12,CASSEIAGFGVF,TGTGCCAGCAGTGAAATAGCGGGGTTCGGCGTCTTC
.,.,TRBV9,TRBJ1-5,15,CASSVWAGVNQPQHF,TGTGCCAGCAGCGTGTGGGCAGGTGTAAATCAGCCCCAGCATTTT
.,TRBD1,TRBV6-5,TRBJ2-3,13,CASSSNRGDTQYF,TGTGCCAGCAGTTCTAACAGGGGAGATACGCAGTATTTT
.,.,TRBV5-8,TRBJ1-1,13,CASSLLGSTEAFF,TGTGCCAGCAGCTTGCTCGGGAGCACTGAAGCTTTCTTT
.,.,TRBV27,TRBJ1-5,13,CASSPYRDQPQHF,TGTGCCAGCAGCCCCTACAGGGACCAGCCCCAGCATTTT
.,.,TRBV7-2,TRBJ1-6,18,CASSPRTVTSSYNSPLHF,TGTGCCAGCAGCCCCCGGACAGTGACGAGCTCCTATAATTCACCCCTCCACTTT
.,TRBD1,TRBV6-6,TRBJ1-2,12,CASKPGQGVLTF,TGTGCCAGCAAACCGGGACAGGGTGTTCTCACCTTC
.,.,TRBV2,TRBJ1-1,14,CASSGLQQNTEAFF,TGTGCCAGCAGTGGACTACAGCAGAACACTGAAGCTTTCTTT
.,.,TRBV6-6,TRBJ1-1,13,CASITPGDTEAFF,TGTGCCAGCATAACCCCAGGGGACACTGAAGCTTTCTTT
.,.,TRBV15,TRBJ1-4,14,CATSREQGEEKLFF,TGTGCCACCAGCAGAGAACAGGGAGAAGAAAAACTGTTTTTT
.,TRBD1,TRBV18,TRBJ1-5,15,CASSPGTGSSQPQHF,TGTGCCAGCTCACCAGGGACAGGGAGTAGTCAGCCCCAGCATTTT
.,TRBD1,TRBV4-1,TRBJ2-5,14,CASSQSRGRETQYF,TGCGCCAGCAGCCAAAGCAGGGGGCGAGAGACCCAGTACTTC
once,TRBD1,TRBV30,TRBJ2-7,13,CAWNPGQGFEQYF,TGTGCCTGGAACCCGGGACAGGGGTTCGAGCAGTACTTC
few,TRBD1,TRBV6-6,TRBJ1-2,15,CASSQMGQGRGSYTF,TGTGCCAGCAGTCAGATGGGACAGGGCCGGGGTAGCTACACCTTC
.,.,TRBV5-5,TRBJ2-1,14,CASSLGAGGNEQFF,TGTGCCAGCAGCTTGGGGGCAGGGGGGAATGAGCAGTTCTTC
once,.,TRBV7-9,TRBJ2-7,11,CASSPLYEQYF,TGTGCCAGCAGCCCCCTCTACGAGCAGTACTTC
.,.,TRBV7-6,TRBJ2-5,17,CASSLAILALEQETQYF,TGTGCCAGCAGCTTAGCGATACTAGCATTAGAGCAAGAGACCCAGTACTTC
.,TRBD2,TRBV9,TRBJ2-3,16,CASSARLAGSTDTQYF,TGTGCCAGCAGCGCAAGACTAGCGGGGAGCACAGATACGCAGTATTTT
.,TRBD1,TRBV27,TRBJ2-7,16,CASKGLGQGVKYEQYF,TGTGCCAGCAAGGGTTTAGGGCAGGGGGTTAAGTACGAGCAGTACTTC